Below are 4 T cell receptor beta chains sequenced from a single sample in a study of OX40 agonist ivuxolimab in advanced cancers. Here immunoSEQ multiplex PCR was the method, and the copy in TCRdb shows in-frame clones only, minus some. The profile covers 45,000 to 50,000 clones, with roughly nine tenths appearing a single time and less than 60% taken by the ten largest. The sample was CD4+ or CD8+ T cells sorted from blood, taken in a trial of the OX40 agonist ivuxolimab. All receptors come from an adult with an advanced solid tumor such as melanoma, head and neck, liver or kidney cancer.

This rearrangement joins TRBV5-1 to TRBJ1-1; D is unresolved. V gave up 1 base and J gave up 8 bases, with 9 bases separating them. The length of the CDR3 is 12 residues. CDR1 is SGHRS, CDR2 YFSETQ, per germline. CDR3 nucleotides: TGCGCCAGCAGCTTGTACCGAGGGGAAGCTTTCTTT. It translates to CASSLYRGEAFF.

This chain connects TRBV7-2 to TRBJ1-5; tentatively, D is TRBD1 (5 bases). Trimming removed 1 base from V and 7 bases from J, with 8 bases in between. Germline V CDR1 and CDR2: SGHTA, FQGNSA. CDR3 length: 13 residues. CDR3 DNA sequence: TGTGCCAGCAGCTTAGTCGGGGACCAGCCCCAGCATTTT. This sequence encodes CASSLVGDQPQHF.

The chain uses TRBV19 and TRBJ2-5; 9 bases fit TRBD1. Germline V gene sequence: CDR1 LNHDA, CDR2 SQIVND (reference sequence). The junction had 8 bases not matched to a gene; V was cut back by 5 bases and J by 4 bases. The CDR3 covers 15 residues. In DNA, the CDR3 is TGTGCCAGTAGTTCCCCACAGGGGGCGGGAGAGACCCAGTACTTC. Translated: CASSSPQGAGETQYF.

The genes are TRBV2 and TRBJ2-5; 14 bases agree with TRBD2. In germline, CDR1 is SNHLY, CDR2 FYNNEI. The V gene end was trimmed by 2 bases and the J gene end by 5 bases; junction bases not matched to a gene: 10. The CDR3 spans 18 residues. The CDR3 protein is CASSEIGLAGGFGETQYF. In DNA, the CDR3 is TGTGCCAGCAGTGAAATAGGACTAGCGGGAGGATTTGGGGAGACCCAGTACTTC.